This TCR beta chain comes out of a study of Graves' ophthalmopathy and Graves' hyperthyroidism. The germline CDR1 and CDR2 sequences are SGHAT and FQNNGV. V dropped 4 bases and J dropped 1; count of bases not matched to a gene: 5. The CDR3 contains 15 residues. Study-wide points: Classification of ophthalmopathy versus stable hyperthyroidism by a 13-signature model yielded under 90% sensitivity and just over 80% specificity.

This clonotype was detected ten times or more. Antigen specificity is unknown. Scientists amplified the TCR beta CDR3 regions from RNA transcripts. RT-PCR was first run with HTBI primers, then multiplex PCR in a second round. TCRdb fed the multiplex PCR reads into MiXCR, producing one record per CDR3 protein. The table lists 400,000 to 500,000 distinct CDR3 sequences, approximately 21% of them singletons. Enrollment excluded any patients with other autoimmune diseases, uncontrolled infections, pregnancy or lactation. The PBMCs were taken from around 10 ml of fresh peripheral blood. This sequence was found in a young woman with stable Graves' hyperthyroidism. V usage is TRBV11-2 and J usage is TRBJ1-1; 8 bases match TRBD1. Sequences were obtained from peripheral blood. The CDR3 sequence is CASSSSTGANTEAFF. The CDR3 bases are TGTGCCAGCAGCTCGTCGACAGGGGCGAACACTGAAGCTTTCTTT.